The 8 T cell receptor beta chains in this list originate from one sample, sequenced in a study of CD8+CD57+ T cells in acquired aplastic anemia (dated by TCRdb to the late 2010s). Instrument used: Illumina HiSeq 2000. Profiling of TCR beta VDJ combinations and CDR3 sequences used genomic DNA as the template. TCRdb trimmed public reads at Q25 via fastp, called clones via MiXCR and kept in-frame beta chains. Each record represents a unique CDR3 protein, reported with the most common genes and DNA among its rows. Present in this sample are some 410,000 distinct CDR3 sequences, roughly 68% of which were seen just once. Of the sample, 4% falls within the top ten clones. Specimen: sorted CD4+, CD8+, or CD8+CD57+ T cells (not recorded which) from PBMCs. These receptors all stem from a human donor in good health, serving as a control.

A few counts support this clonotype. V gene TRBV7-8 combines with J gene TRBJ2-7; maybe TRBD1 (6 bases). In germline, CDR1 is SGHVS, CDR2 FQNEAQ. The CDR3 covers 13 residues. The CDR3 DNA sequence: TGTGCCAGCAGCCACCGGACAGCCTATGAGCAGTACGTC. Translated: CASSHRTAYEQYV.

With respect to this clonotype: A read error may produce the germline difference seen at one junction end. This sequence joins TRBV2 and TRBJ2-3; D possibly uses TRBD1 or TRBD2 (5 bases each). CDR1 is SNHLY and CDR2 is FYNNEI in the germline V gene. This CDR3 spans 14 amino acids. In DNA, the CDR3 is TGTGCCAGCAGTGGTTCGGGGCGCACAGCACCGCTCTACTTT. Amino acid sequence: CASSGSGRTAPLYF.

In this sample, this clonotype turned up many times. The V and J genes are TRBV7-2 and TRBJ1-2; 7 bases fit TRBD1. V lost 3 bases to trimming and J lost 2 bases; unmatched junction nucleotides: 12. Germline V lookup: CDR1 SGHTA, CDR2 FQGNSA. CDR3 length equals 17 residues. The DNA for the CDR3 is TGTGCCAGCAGCTTCGGGGGCACGGGGGGACAGAACTATGGCTACACCTTC. It translates to CASSFGGTGGQNYGYTF.

There are many counts of this clonotype. This chain uses TRBV30 with TRBJ1-2; no firm D call. This CDR3 is built from 13 residues. Germline V gene sequence: CDR1 GTSNPN, CDR2 SVGIG (reference sequence). Trimming shortened V by 4 bases and J by 2 bases, and 11 bases separated the two germline ends. The chain's CDR3 is CAWTKGYNYGYTF. CDR3 DNA: TGTGCCTGGACCAAAGGCTACAACTATGGCTACACCTTC.

Note on this clonotype: The junction shows a germline mismatch at one end, possibly a read error. The chain links TRBV9 to TRBJ1-1; no definite D call. Germline V gene sequence: CDR1 SGDLS, CDR2 YYNGEE. CDR3 length: 13 amino acids. The DNA for the CDR3 is TGCGCCAGCAGCGGTCTGGAGGAGACTGAGGCTCAGTTT. This translates into CASSGLEETEAQF.

The genes are TRBV24-1 and TRBJ2-1; D may match TRBD1 or TRBD2 (5 bases each). Trimming shortened V by 4 bases and J by 3 bases, and 21 bases separated the two germline ends. Per the germline V gene, CDR1 is KGHDR and CDR2 is SFDVKD. The CDR3 runs to 18 residues. The CDR3 bases are TGTGCCACCAGTGACTCCCGCCGAAGGGACGGGATCTACAATGAGCAGTTCTTC. It translates to CATSDSRRRDGIYNEQFF.

In regard to this clonotype: Germline is not matched at one junction end, which may reflect a read error. The chain links TRBV7-9 to TRBJ2-1; D uncertain. The CDR3 sequence is 14 residues long. Germline lookup yields CDR1 SEHNR and CDR2 FQNEAQ (reference sequence). Here the CDR3 reads CASSHIRISPSKLF. DNA for the CDR3: TGTGCCAGCAGCCATATCCGCATCAGCCCCAGCAAGTTGTTC.

The chain couples TRBV20-1 to TRBJ1-2; no clear D. The V gene lost 3 bases and the J gene lost 5 bases, with 16 bases spanning the gap. The CDR3 runs to 14 residues. CDR1 is DFQATT, CDR2 SNEGSKA, per germline (reference sequence). The CDR3 region has the DNA TGCAGTGCTAGGGGGATGGAGACTAGATATGGCTACACCTTC. The encoded protein is CSARGMETRYGYTF.